This T cell receptor beta chain was sequenced for a study of blood T cell repertoires in COVID-19. Study background: Acute and convalescent COVID-19 samples came from the United States, Italy and Spain. The analysed material was cDNA or gDNA that came from T cells, B-cell-depleted T cells, or PBMCs.

The table lists this clone with a few counts. The sample carries other DNA sequences with the same CDR3. Germline-derived CDR1 and CDR2 are SGHTA and FQGTGA. The CDR3 extends over 14 amino acids. V was cut by 4 bases and J by 5 bases, with 14 bases left in between. Profiled with immunoSEQ multiplex PCR; TCRdb holds only in-frame clones, not every one. The sample holds around 200,000 clones, approximately 85% seen once. The sequencing input was peripheral blood. The sequence derives from a woman aged 80 or older with acute or convalescent COVID-19. The V call is TRBV7-3, the J call TRBJ1-1, with D possibly matching TRBD1 (5 bases). The CDR3 DNA is TGTGCCAGCAGCTCAGGGACGGGGGGAACTGAAGCTTTCTTT. Protein sequence: CASSSGTGGTEAFF.